This record looks at one TCR beta chain sequence and its context. What it binds is unknown. The data derive from a study of blood T cells in healthy people across ages. Study-wide results and limits: The CMV status of each donor remained undetermined, and this could have confounded shifts in expanded clonotypes.

The CDR3 has 15 amino acids. Germline CDR1 SEHNR, CDR2 FQNEAQ (reference sequence). The authors ran a second PCR of about 7 to 11 cycles using a sample-barcoded 5' primer and a J-beta primer mix. TCRdb called the 5' RACE reads again in MiXCR, with one record for every CDR3 protein. The sample carries approximately 800,000 distinct CDR3 sequences, roughly 24% recorded once. The same sample was also studied in work on T cells of mothers and their children.

V gene TRBV7-9 combines with J gene TRBJ2-5; unclear D gene. The J call is in doubt because the DNA end fits TRBJ2-7 better. Source material: blood. The TCR sequence derives from a boy under 18 in good health. The CDR3, as DNA: TGTGCCAGCAGCTCCATTATCAACAATCGTCCCGAGCAGTACTTC. Encoded protein: CASSSIINNRPEQYF.